This T cell receptor (beta chain) was found in a study of cytomegalovirus exposure and HLA in healthy donors. Findings of the study overall: Some TCR beta chains (roughly 160 of them) were listed as cytomegalovirus-associated.

Germline CDR1 is SQVTM and CDR2 is ANQGSEA. Between the trimmed V and J ends, which lost 4 bases and 8 bases, there was a span of 11 bases. The CDR3 is 11 amino acids. Primers included in the PCR were 60 Vbeta and 13 Jbeta primers. The data were produced by immunoSEQ multiplex PCR, yet TCRdb's version contains in-frame clones alone and is incomplete. The data hold 120,000 to 150,000 clones, with more than 60% observed a single time. Turning to this clone: Its antigen is undetermined.

This sequence originates from a male donor in good health and CMV-seronegative. Sequencing was carried out using PBMCs. The rearrangement uses TRBV29-1 and TRBJ1-2; D not resolved. In DNA, the CDR3 is TGCAGCGTTGCCTCTGACGGGGGCTACACCTTC. Translated: CSVASDGGYTF.